One and the same sample provided the 29 T cell receptor beta chains below, sequenced in a study of metastatic and nonmetastatic thyroid tumors. Using MiXCR, TCRdb reanalyzed the PCR reads. The table has around 20,000 clones, approximately 19% seen once; the top ten hold 25% to 30%. Until they underwent thyroid surgery, no patient had received any treatment. The sequenced sample was blood. The receptors come from a female donor with papillary thyroid cancer or a benign thyroid nodule (not recorded which). Some clones in this sample may be carry-over from other donors' samples.

This clone was picked up many times. This rearrangement joins TRBV5-1 to TRBJ2-3, with 9 positions matching TRBD2. Germline trimming cut 0 bases from V and 2 bases from J; bases unmatched to any gene: 4. There are 16 residues in the CDR3. The germline gives CDR1 SGHRS, CDR2 YFSETQ. CDR3 in amino acids: CASSLATSGDTDTQYF. In nucleotides, the CDR3 is TGCGCCAGCAGCTTGGCGACTAGCGGAGACACAGATACGCAGTATTTT. The whole variable domain, filled in from reference TRBV5-1 and TRBJ2-3, reads KAGVTQTPRYLIKTRGQQVTLSCSPISGHRSVSWYQQTPGQGLQFLFEYFSETQRNKGNFPGRFSGRQFSNSRSEMNVSTLELGDSALYLCASSLATSGDTDTQYFGPGTRLTVL.

This clone was detected ten times or more. The genes are TRBV6-1 and TRBJ2-7, with D perhaps matching TRBD1 (6 bases). Germline loops: CDR1 MNHNS, CDR2 SASEGT. This CDR3 contains 14 residues. V was cut by 10 bases and J by 3 bases, with 19 bases left in between. The CDR3 loop is CATSLTGTDYEQYF. The CDR3 nucleotides read TGTGCCACCTCTTTGACAGGTACCGACTACGAGCAGTACTTC.

The chain combines TRBV6-1 with TRBJ2-3; no clear D gene. This CDR3 has 12 amino acids. Germline V CDR1 and CDR2: MNHNS, SASEGT. The V end lost 6 bases, the J end lost 8 bases, and 12 bases lay between the germline ends. Written as DNA, the CDR3 is TGTGCCAGCAGGTCGCTAGATGTTACGCAGTATTTT. Its translation: CASRSLDVTQYF.

This clone was counted ten times or more. This chain connects TRBV7-2 to TRBJ2-7; 7 bases agree with TRBD2. V shed 5 bases, J shed 2 bases, and the junction held 6 bases outside the gene matches. The CDR3 loop spans 14 amino acids. Germline V lookup: CDR1 SGHTA, CDR2 FQGNSA. The DNA of the CDR3 is TGTGCCAGCAGCCGCGGGGGACCTCCCTACGAGCAGTACTTC. It specifies CASSRGGPPYEQYF. Drawing the rest from reference TRBV7-2 and TRBJ2-7, the complete variable domain is GAGVSQSPSNKVTEKGKDVELRCDPISGHTALYWYRQSLGQGLEFLIYFQGNSAPDKSGLPSDRFSAERTGGSVSTLTIQRTQQEDSAVYLCASSRGGPPYEQYFGPGTRLTVT.

This clone came up many times. The CDR3 coding sequence is TGTGCCAGCAGTTTACAGGGGGCTCAATACAATGAGCAGTTCTTC. As protein: CASSLQGAQYNEQFF. This chain uses TRBV5-6 with TRBJ2-1, with 9 bases fitting TRBD1. J was trimmed by 4 bases and V by 5 bases; bases with no gene match: 7. The CDR3 covers 15 residues. From germline, CDR1 is SGHDT and CDR2 YYEEEE.

This clone was seen repeatedly, ten times or more. The chain employs TRBV11-2 and TRBJ2-4; a possible D gene is TRBD2 (6 bases). Germline lookup yields CDR1 SGHAT and CDR2 FQNNGV. V lost 2 bases, J lost 7 bases, and 9 bases lay in between. The CDR3 is made up of 13 amino acids. The CDR3 DNA is TGTGCCAGCAGCTTACGGGGACTGAACATTCAGTACTTC. Translated: CASSLRGLNIQYF.

This clone was recorded at least ten times. The rearrangement joins TRBV20-1 to TRBJ2-7, with TRBD2 matching over 11 bases. The CDR3 consists of 14 residues. The germline CDR1 and CDR2 sequences are DFQATT and SNEGSKA (reference sequence). With 5 bases clipped from V and 0 bases from J, the junction kept 3 bases outside the gene matches. CDR3 bases: TGCAGTGCTGTGACTAGCGGGGACTCCTACGAGCAGTACTTC. Amino acids: CSAVTSGDSYEQYF.

There are many counts of this clone. The rearrangement joins TRBV18 to TRBJ2-3; D uncertain. From germline, CDR1 is KGHSH and CDR2 LQKENI. The CDR3 has 15 residues. Between the trimmed V and J ends, which lost 2 bases and 2 bases, there was a span of 11 bases. CDR3 DNA sequence: TGTGCCAGCTCACCATACCAACCCACCACAGATACGCAGTATTTT. This translates into CASSPYQPTTDTQYF.

By its share, this clone is medium-sized. This chain uses TRBV6-1 with TRBJ1-5, with D maybe TRBD1 (6 bases). Deletions cut 6 bases from V and 5 bases from J, with 11 bases between. This CDR3 region has 13 residues. Germline lookup yields CDR1 MNHNS and CDR2 SASEGT. For the CDR3, the DNA is TGTGCCAGCAGCTCGGGGGGCTATCAGCCCCAGCATTTT. Amino acid sequence: CASSSGGYQPQHF.

This clone was seen repeatedly, ten times or more. The CDR3: CASSLGLTNEKLFF. The CDR3 DNA sequence: TGTGCCAGCAGCTTAGGGTTAACTAATGAAAAACTGTTTTTT. J is TRBJ1-4 and V is TRBV11-2, with unresolved D. CDR3 length: 14 residues. With 1 base removed from V and 1 base from J, the gap between germline ends came to 4 bases. Germline CDR1 and CDR2: SGHAT and FQNNGV.

The chain recombines TRBV30 with TRBJ1-6, with 11 bases fitting TRBD1. Unmatched junction bases numbered 1, after V lost 5 bases and J lost 7 bases. Germline CDR1 is GTSNPN and CDR2 is SVGIG (reference sequence). CDR3 size: 13 residues. Here the CDR3 reads CAWGTGGNSPLHF. The CDR3 coding sequence is TGTGCCTGGGGGACAGGGGGGAATTCACCCCTCCACTTT.

In its sample, this clone ranks as large (0.1 to 1%). This chain links TRBV6-5 with TRBJ1-2, with 8 bases identical to TRBD1. In germline, CDR1 is MNHEY, CDR2 SVGAGI. V trimming: 0 bases; J trimming: 3 bases; junction bases outside the gene matches: 3. This CDR3 is 15 amino acids long. This CDR3 reads CASSYSWTGHYGYTF. The CDR3 DNA follows: TGTGCCAGCAGTTACTCATGGACAGGGCACTATGGCTACACCTTC.

A word on this clone: Because the CDR3 is missing its conserved closing phenylalanine or tryptophan, this is likely a read error. The chain uses TRBV28 and TRBJ2-7; D possibly corresponds to TRBD2 (6 bases). CDR1 is MDHEN and CDR2 is SYDVKM in the germline V gene. The CDR3 totals 19 residues. Trimming removed 3 bases from V and 3 bases from J, with 27 bases in between. CDR3 region: CASSFRVKPGVFFYYEQYL. In nucleotides, the CDR3 is TGTGCCAGCAGTTTCCGGGTCAAGCCGGGGGTCTTCTTTTACTACGAGCAGTACTTG.

This clone showed up many times. This sequence joins TRBV28 and TRBJ1-2, with D perhaps TRBD1 (5 bases). The CDR3 has 15 residues. The V end lost 7 bases, the J end lost 6 bases, and 21 bases lay between the germline ends. Germline V gives CDR1 MDHEN, CDR2 SYDVKM. CDR3 protein: CASMDFREGLDGYTF. The CDR3 nucleotides read TGTGCCAGCATGGATTTCAGGGAAGGGTTAGATGGCTACACCTTC.

There are many counts of this clone. This chain uses TRBV20-1 with TRBJ1-5, with D maybe TRBD1 (6 bases). Looked up from germline, CDR1 is DFQATT and CDR2 is SNEGSKA (reference sequence). The V end was cut by 3 bases, the J end by 3 bases, with 9 bases between. This CDR3 contains 13 residues. The CDR3 loop reads CSASTGPNQPQHF. The DNA for the CDR3 is TGCAGTGCTAGTACAGGGCCCAATCAGCCCCAGCATTTT.

This clone came up many times. The gene calls are TRBV19 and TRBJ1-2; D gene unclear. The germline CDR1 and CDR2 sequences are LNHDA and SQIVND (reference sequence). V lost 7 bases and J lost 0, with 9 bases in between. This CDR3 spans 13 amino acids. DNA of the CDR3: TGTGCCAGTAAACATACCACTAACTATGGCTACACCTTC. Protein: CASKHTTNYGYTF. The full variable domain, with the rest looked up from reference TRBV19 and TRBJ1-2, is DGGITQSPKYLFRKEGQNVTLSCEQNLNHDAMYWYRQDPGQGLRLIYYSQIVNDFQKGDIAEGYSVSREKKESFPLTVTSAQKNPTAFYLCASKHTTNYGYTFGSGTRLTVV.

This clone has ten or more counts. J is TRBJ2-7 and V is TRBV6-2 or TRBV6-3; 9 bases agree with TRBD2. The CDR3 has 18 residues. Germline assignment: CDR1 MNHEY and CDR2 SVGEGT. The J segment lost 3 bases and the V segment lost 9 bases, leaving 21 bases of the junction unmatched. CDR3 loop: CARRIYNARTSAYYEQYF. The DNA of the CDR3 is TGTGCCAGGAGAATTTACAATGCCAGGACTAGCGCTTACTACGAGCAGTACTTC.

This clone was recorded at least ten times. The chain combines TRBV9 with TRBJ2-1; D is perhaps TRBD1 (6 bases). Germline CDR1 and CDR2: SGDLS and YYNGEE. The germline V and J ends were trimmed by 0 bases and 4 bases, with 17 bases remaining between them. This CDR3 contains 17 residues. CDR3 residues: CASSVAADSPGYNEQFF. The DNA of the CDR3 is TGTGCCAGCAGCGTAGCTGCGGACAGCCCCGGGTACAATGAGCAGTTCTTC.

This clone was counted many times. The gene calls are TRBV6-1 and TRBJ1-3; D might be TRBD1 (6 bases). The CDR3 extends over 17 amino acids. V shed 6 bases and J shed 1 base, with 19 bases lying between them. Germline V gene sequence: CDR1 MNHNS, CDR2 SASEGT. The CDR3 spells CASSLSFLGASGNTIYF. For the CDR3, the DNA is TGTGCCAGCAGCCTCTCATTCCTGGGGGCATCTGGAAACACCATATATTTT.

This clone showed up just a few times. The genes are TRBV27 and TRBJ1-2; 8 bases are a match to TRBD1. The germline V gene encodes CDR1 MNHEY and CDR2 SMNVEV (reference sequence). The CDR3 is 14 amino acids. After removal of 0 bases from V and 4 bases from J, the junction contained 1 base not matched to a gene. CDR3 in amino acids: CASSLSTGGYGYTF. The DNA of the CDR3 is TGTGCCAGCAGTTTATCTACAGGGGGCTATGGCTACACCTTC.

This clone was found many times. The chain couples TRBV29-1 to TRBJ2-2; either TRBD1 or TRBD2 may supply D (5 bases each). Trimming removed 3 bases at V and 7 bases at J, with 24 bases between. Germline lookup yields CDR1 SQVTM and CDR2 ANQGSEA. The CDR3 runs 17 residues. The CDR3 region has the DNA TGCAGCGTTGAGGGGGAAGGGCCAGGGCAATCCCACGGGGAGCTGTTTTTT. It encodes CSVEGEGPGQSHGELFF.

At least ten counts were recorded for this clone. The chain links TRBV24-1 to TRBJ2-3; 11 nucleotides line up with TRBD1. The CDR3 is 16 residues long. The trim removed 1 base at V and 5 bases at J, leaving 4 bases unmatched. CDR1 is KGHDR and CDR2 is SFDVKD in the germline V gene. DNA of the CDR3: TGTGCCACCAGTGATTTTAGGGGACAGGGGGAAGATACGCAGTATTTT. Its protein is CATSDFRGQGEDTQYF.

This clone was observed at least ten times. The rearrangement links TRBV15 to TRBJ1-1; D perhaps matches TRBD1 (5 bases). V shed 1 base and J shed 1 base, with 13 bases lying between them. In germline, CDR1 is LNHNV, CDR2 YYDKDF (reference sequence). The CDR3 loop spans 16 amino acids. The CDR3 loop reads CATSRGDRGGNTEAFF. Here the CDR3 DNA reads TGTGCCACCAGCAGAGGGGACCGGGGCGGGAACACTGAAGCTTTCTTT.

A word on this clone: This sequence may be a read error, since a much larger clone differs from it by one base. Distinct nucleotide sequences in the sample also encode this CDR3. The genes are TRBV4-3 and TRBJ1-4, with TRBD1 as a possible D gene (5 bases). V dropped 1 base and J dropped 7 bases, with 13 bases sitting between them. Germline V gives CDR1 LGHNA, CDR2 YSLEER. The CDR3 loop spans 15 amino acids. CDR3 sequence: CASSQGGGAREKLFF. The DNA for the CDR3 is TGCGCCAGCAGCCAAGGGGGAGGGGCGCGTGAAAAACTGTTTTTT.

By its share, this clone is medium-sized (0.01 to 0.1%). V gene TRBV20-1 combines with J gene TRBJ1-2; D ambiguous. V was trimmed by 0 bases and J by 6 bases, leaving 20 bases between them. Per the germline V gene, CDR1 is DFQATT and CDR2 is SNEGSKA (reference sequence). The CDR3 is made up of 16 amino acids. The CDR3 is CSARDPMARNINGYTF. The DNA of the CDR3 is TGCAGTGCTAGAGATCCCATGGCGAGAAATATCAATGGCTACACCTTC.

With regard to this clone: At one boundary the junction diverges from the germline segment, which might be a read error. This chain links TRBV27 with TRBJ1-1, with a possible D match to TRBD1 (5 bases). Germline V CDR1 and CDR2: MNHEY, SMNVEV (reference sequence). The CDR3 length is 18 residues. The chain's CDR3 is CASSQSQGFRRTNTAAFF. The CDR3 bases are TGTGCCAGCAGCCAGTCCCAGGGCTTCAGAAGAACGAACACTGCAGCTTTCTTT.

This clone rates as medium-sized. The rearrangement uses TRBV12-3 or TRBV12-4 and TRBJ1-3; D is perhaps TRBD1 (6 bases). This CDR3 spans 14 amino acids. Trimming removed 5 bases at V and 4 bases at J, with 12 bases between. The CDR3 DNA sequence: TGTGCCAGCAGTCCAACAGGGTCCGGAAACACCATATATTTT. Protein product: CASSPTGSGNTIYF.

This clone qualifies as medium-sized. The chain joins TRBV6-1 to TRBJ2-1; unclear D gene. This CDR3 has 17 amino acids. Germline V gives CDR1 MNHNS, CDR2 SASEGT. V gave up 1 base and J gave up 1 base, with 14 bases separating them. CDR3 region: CASSEDGIGGSYNEQFF. As DNA, the CDR3 is TGTGCCAGCAGTGAAGACGGTATTGGCGGATCCTACAATGAGCAGTTCTTC.

This clone was observed a handful of times. A junction end diverges from the germline sequence, so it may reflect a read error. The chain combines TRBV6-1 with TRBJ1-1; 8 bases agree with TRBD1. This CDR3 region has 13 residues. Looked up from germline, CDR1 is MNHNS and CDR2 is SASEGT. The CDR3 loop reads CASSATGAYEALF. For the CDR3, the DNA is TGTGCCAGCAGTGCGACAGGGGCTTATGAAGCTTTATTT.